This section outlines one T cell receptor beta chain sequence together with its context. Its antigen is unidentified. The protocol was immunoSEQ multiplex PCR, while the TCRdb copy is restricted to in-frame clones and leaves out a portion. The sample has some 500,000 clones; 90% to 97% are singletons. These data originate in a study of shared clonotypes between healthy human individuals. Regarding the study as a whole: Despite large depth, sorted-subset datasets appeared incompletely sequenced.

CDR1 is MNHEY, CDR2 SMNVEV, per germline (reference sequence). The CDR3 extends over 16 amino acids. Losses at the gene ends were 6 bases for V and 3 bases for J; bases not matched to a gene: 12. Sequencing was performed on naive CD4+ T cells sorted from blood. The subset denotes: CD45RA+ positively selected. The clonotype was recovered from a woman aged 30 to 39 in good health. The chain links TRBV27 to TRBJ1-2; 8 nucleotides line up with TRBD1. CDR3 coding DNA: TGTGCCAGCAGCAGTCTCGCACAGGGGGAAGACTATGGCTACACCTTC. It yields the protein CASSSLAQGEDYGYTF.